The rows below give T cell receptor beta chains drawn from one sample of a study of blood T cell repertoires in COVID-19. Measured with immunoSEQ multiplex PCR; TCRdb has only the in-frame clones, and not every one. The table shows roughly 180,000 clones, with approximately 85% occurring only once. The source material was peripheral blood. The origin of the receptors is a man aged 80 or over with COVID-19, enrolled during active disease. The CDR3 runs from the conserved cysteine through the conserved F or W. A D gene is named only where the DNA matches it firmly. Size tells how often a clone was seen (once, few, many) or the class of an expanded clone, and some rows leave it out.

V	J	D	size	CDR3	DNA
TRBV29-1	TRBJ1-2	-	-	CSVQTGEPGYTF	TGCAGCGTCCAAACGGGGGAGCCGGGCTACACCTTC
TRBV6-2/TRBV6-3	TRBJ1-1	-	-	CASSYGGSNTEAFF	TGTGCCAGCAGTTATGGGGGGTCGAACACTGAAGCTTTCTTT
TRBV15	TRBJ2-2	TRBD1	-	CATNFIGTGAGELFF	TGTGCCACCAACTTTATAGGGACAGGGGCCGGGGAGCTGTTTTTT
TRBV11-2	TRBJ1-2	-	few	CASSSNFPGDPNYGYTF	TGTGCCAGCAGCTCCAACTTCCCAGGGGACCCTAACTATGGCTACACCTTC
TRBV4-1	TRBJ2-3	-	-	CASSQMVTRPDTQYF	TGCGCCAGCAGCCAAATGGTGACTAGACCAGATACGCAGTATTTT
TRBV5-1	TRBJ1-1	-	-	CASSRYMNTEAFF	TGCGCCAGCAGCCGATACATGAACACTGAAGCTTTCTTT
TRBV15	TRBJ1-5	-	once	CATGFGGIQPQHF	TGTGCCACCGGTTTCGGGGGGATTCAGCCCCAGCATTTT
TRBV19	TRBJ1-1	TRBD1	-	CASRQGRIMNTEAFF	TGTGCCAGTAGACAGGGGCGGATCATGAACACTGAAGCTTTCTTT
TRBV27	TRBJ1-2	TRBD1	once	CASRETGSDYGYTF	TGTGCCAGCAGAGAGACAGGGAGCGACTATGGCTACACCTTC
TRBV6-5	TRBJ1-6	TRBD1	-	CASLRQGRGSPLHF	TGTGCCAGCCTACGACAGGGAAGGGGGTCACCCCTCCACTTT
TRBV11-1	TRBJ2-1	-	-	CASSLDDSYNEQFF	TGTGCCAGCAGCTTAGATGACAGTTACAATGAGCAGTTCTTC
TRBV3-1/TRBV3-2	TRBJ2-7	-	-	CASSQDFAGEEQYF	TGTGCCAGCAGCCAAGATTTTGCAGGGGAAGAGCAGTACTTC
TRBV2	TRBJ1-2	-	-	CASSGGGYYGYTF	TGTGCCAGCAGTGGAGGAGGATACTATGGCTACACCTTC
TRBV6-5	TRBJ1-2	-	-	CASMVAASGGYTF	TGTGCCAGCATGGTCGCTGCCTCGGGTGGCTACACCTTC
TRBV28	TRBJ2-3	TRBD1	few	CASSPKTGIRTDTQYF	TGTGCCAGCAGTCCCAAGACAGGGATTCGCACAGATACGCAGTATTTT
TRBV5-5	TRBJ1-4	-	-	CASSLGDGGAEKLFF	TGTGCCAGCAGCTTGGGAGACGGAGGTGCTGAAAAACTGTTTTTT
TRBV30	TRBJ1-1	-	-	CAWSVRAVMVNTEAFF	TGTGCCTGGAGTGTACGAGCGGTTATGGTGAACACTGAAGCTTTCTTT
TRBV5-1	TRBJ1-6	TRBD1	few	CASRGPGQDSPLHF	TGCGCCAGCAGGGGACCGGGACAGGATTCACCCCTCCACTTT
TRBV9	TRBJ1-6	TRBD1	-	CASSPGQDHNSPLHF	TGTGCCAGCAGCCCCGGACAGGATCATAATTCACCCCTCCACTTT
TRBV19	TRBJ1-3	-	-	CASSPARSSGNTIYF	TGTGCCAGTAGTCCTGCCAGGTCCTCTGGAAACACCATATATTTT
TRBV6-5	TRBJ2-7	-	-	CASSYSTAAYEQYF	TGTGCCAGCAGTTACTCAACTGCCGCTTACGAGCAGTACTTC
TRBV5-1	TRBJ2-3	TRBD1	-	CASSFGQGTADTQYF	TGCGCCAGCAGCTTTGGACAGGGGACTGCAGATACGCAGTATTTT
TRBV18	TRBJ1-2	-	-	CASSPNRANYGYTF	TGTGCCAGCTCACCTAACAGGGCTAACTATGGCTACACCTTC
TRBV19	TRBJ2-3	TRBD1	-	CASRDRASDTQYF	TGTGCCAGTAGAGACAGGGCATCAGATACGCAGTATTTT
TRBV28	TRBJ1-2	TRBD1	-	CASSHGGAGGRGYTF	TGTGCCAGCAGCCACGGAGGGGCAGGGGGTCGGGGCTACACCTTC
TRBV7-9	TRBJ2-2	TRBD1	-	CASSYRGPNTGELFF	TGTGCCAGCAGTTACAGGGGGCCAAACACCGGGGAGCTGTTTTTT
TRBV5-3	TRBJ2-3	TRBD1	-	CARSFDRGRVGTDTQYF	TGTGCCAGAAGCTTTGACAGGGGGCGGGTGGGCACAGATACGCAGTATTTT
TRBV18	TRBJ2-7	TRBD1	-	CASSRTTGSYEQYF	TGTGCCAGCTCACGTACGACAGGGAGCTACGAGCAGTACTTC
TRBV12-3/TRBV12-4	TRBJ1-2	TRBD1	-	CASSFDRGSGYTF	TGTGCCAGCAGTTTCGACAGGGGTAGTGGCTACACCTTC
TRBV7-3	TRBJ2-2	-	-	CASSLPSSPVDATPGELFF	TGTGCCAGCAGCTTACCCTCAAGTCCAGTGGATGCGACACCCGGGGAGCTGTTTTTT
TRBV7-8	TRBJ2-3	TRBD1	-	CASSFGQGLDTQYF	TGTGCCAGCAGCTTTGGACAGGGGTTGGATACGCAGTATTTT
TRBV5-1	TRBJ2-5	TRBD1	-	CASSLEGDRGLMETQYF	TGCGCCAGCAGCTTGGAGGGTGACAGGGGGCTTATGGAGACCCAGTACTTC
TRBV7-2	TRBJ2-7	TRBD1	-	CASRPDRYSSYEQYF	TGTGCCAGCAGACCGGACAGGTATAGCTCCTACGAGCAGTACTTC
TRBV28	TRBJ2-2	TRBD2	-	CASSFTSGVAGELFF	TGTGCCAGCAGTTTTACTAGCGGGGTTGCCGGGGAGCTGTTTTTT
TRBV5-4	TRBJ2-5	-	-	CASSLVAGSVVETQYF	TGTGCCAGCAGCTTGGTGGCAGGTTCCGTTGTAGAGACCCAGTACTTC
TRBV27	TRBJ2-3	TRBD2	-	CASSLIAAGVFTDTQYF	TGTGCCAGCAGTTTAATAGCAGCGGGGGTATTCACAGATACGCAGTATTTT
TRBV9	TRBJ2-7	TRBD1	-	CASAVDPGQGTYEQYF	TGTGCCAGCGCTGTAGACCCGGGACAGGGGACCTACGAGCAGTACTTC
TRBV6-5	TRBJ1-1	-	-	CASSYSGRMNTEAFF	TGTGCCAGCAGTTACTCCGGCAGGATGAACACTGAAGCTTTCTTT
TRBV4-2	TRBJ2-1	-	-	CASSQEDSLYNEQFF	TGTGCCAGCAGCCAAGAGGACAGTCTCTACAATGAGCAGTTCTTC
TRBV6-1	TRBJ1-2	TRBD1	few	CASSEFGTGGVRITF	TGTGCCAGCAGTGAATTCGGCACAGGGGGCGTTCGAATCACCTTC
TRBV7-6	TRBJ2-5	TRBD2	-	CASSLASLGGGRETQYF	TGTGCCAGCAGCTTAGCGTCCCTCGGGGGAGGGCGAGAGACCCAGTACTTC
TRBV13	TRBJ2-1	TRBD2	-	CASSFSGGAHRDEQFF	TGTGCCAGCAGCTTTAGCGGGGGGGCCCATAGGGATGAGCAGTTCTTC
TRBV7-2	TRBJ2-2	-	once	CASRFGAGELFF	TGTGCCAGCAGGTTTGGAGCCGGGGAGCTGTTTTTT
TRBV5-1	TRBJ1-1	TRBD1	-	CASSLDGQGNTEAFF	TGCGCCAGCAGCTTGGACGGACAGGGGAACACTGAAGCTTTCTTT
TRBV3-1/TRBV3-2	TRBJ2-1	TRBD2	-	CASSQYRTSGGHNEQFF	TGTGCCAGCAGCCAATATCGGACTAGCGGGGGGCACAATGAGCAGTTCTTC
TRBV9	TRBJ2-7	-	-	CASSVDEVTGEQYF	TGTGCCAGCAGCGTAGATGAGGTGACGGGCGAGCAGTACTTC
TRBV19	TRBJ1-2	TRBD1	-	CASSRPGQGVDGYTF	TGTGCCAGTAGTAGGCCGGGACAGGGGGTGGATGGCTACACCTTC
TRBV4-2	TRBJ2-7	TRBD1	-	CASSQAGTGGYEQYF	TGTGCCAGCAGCCAGGCCGGGACAGGGGGCTACGAGCAGTACTTC
TRBV30	TRBJ2-5	TRBD2	-	CAWISGLQETQYF	TGTGCCTGGATTAGCGGGCTGCAAGAGACCCAGTACTTC
TRBV27	TRBJ1-4	-	-	CASSFSWGRGEKLFF	TGTGCCAGCAGTTTCTCGTGGGGTAGGGGTGAAAAACTGTTTTTT
TRBV6-5	TRBJ2-5	-	-	CASRGRGRETQYF	TGTGCCAGCAGGGGCAGGGGTAGGGAGACCCAGTACTTC